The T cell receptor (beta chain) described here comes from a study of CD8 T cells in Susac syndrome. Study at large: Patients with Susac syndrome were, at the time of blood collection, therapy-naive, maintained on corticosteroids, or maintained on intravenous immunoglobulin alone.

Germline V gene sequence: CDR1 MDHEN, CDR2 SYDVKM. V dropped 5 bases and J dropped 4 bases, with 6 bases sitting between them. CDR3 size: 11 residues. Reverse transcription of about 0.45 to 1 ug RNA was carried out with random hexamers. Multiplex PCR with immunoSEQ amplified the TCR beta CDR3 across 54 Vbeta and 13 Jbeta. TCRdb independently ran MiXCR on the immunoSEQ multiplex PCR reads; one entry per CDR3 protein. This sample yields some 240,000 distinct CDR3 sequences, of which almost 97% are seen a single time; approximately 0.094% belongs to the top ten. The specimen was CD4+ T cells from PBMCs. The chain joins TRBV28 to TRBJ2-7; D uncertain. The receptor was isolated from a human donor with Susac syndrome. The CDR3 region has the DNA TGTGCCAGCAGTATCCCTTACGAGCAGTACTTC. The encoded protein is CASSIPYEQYF.